The rows below give T cell receptor beta chains drawn from one sample of a study of CD8 T cells in ankylosing spondylitis. TCRdb independently ran MiXCR on the 5' RACE reads; one entry per CDR3 protein. The sample comprises about 340,000 distinct CDR3 sequences, 8% of which are singletons, and roughly 14% rests with the top ten. Sequencing input: blood, either unsorted or a sorted T cell fraction (not recorded which). Receptors were obtained from a male donor with ankylosing spondylitis. CDR3s include the opening cysteine and the closing phenylalanine or tryptophan. Fields, in order: V gene, J gene, clone size, D gene, CDR3 DNA, CDR3 protein. A D gene is named only where the DNA matches it firmly. Clone size appears in some rows only: once, few, many, or a class for an expanded clone.

v_gene: TRBV3-1; j_gene: TRBJ2-1; abundance: many; d_gene: -; CDR3nt: TGTGCCAGCAGCCAACACAACCCCTACAATGAGCAGTTCTTC; CDR3aa: CASSQHNPYNEQFF
v_gene: TRBV12-3/TRBV12-4; j_gene: TRBJ2-7; abundance: few; d_gene: TRBD2; CDR3nt: TGTGCCAGCAGTCAGCGGGACTCCGCCTACGAGCAGTACTTC; CDR3aa: CASSQRDSAYEQYF
v_gene: TRBV5-1; j_gene: TRBJ2-5; abundance: few; d_gene: -; CDR3nt: TGCGCCAGCAGCTTGGACCCTTGGAAGAAAGAGACCCAGTACTTC; CDR3aa: CASSLDPWKKETQYF
v_gene: TRBV20-1; j_gene: TRBJ2-1; abundance: -; d_gene: TRBD2; CDR3nt: TGCAGTGCTTCTTCCAGGACTAGCGGGAGATCCAATGAGCAGTTCTTC; CDR3aa: CSASSRTSGRSNEQFF
v_gene: TRBV11-1; j_gene: TRBJ1-5; abundance: -; d_gene: -; CDR3nt: TGTGCCAGCAGCTTGGGGGGCCAAGGGCCCCAGCATTTT; CDR3aa: CASSLGGQGPQHF
v_gene: TRBV18; j_gene: TRBJ2-2; abundance: -; d_gene: -; CDR3nt: TGTGCCAGCTCACCAGCGAATTCTTTCACCGGGGAGCTGTTTTTT; CDR3aa: CASSPANSFTGELFF
v_gene: TRBV12-3/TRBV12-4; j_gene: TRBJ1-2; abundance: few; d_gene: TRBD1; CDR3nt: TGTGCCAGCAGTACCTCGACAGGGAGCTATGGCTACACCTTC; CDR3aa: CASSTSTGSYGYTF
v_gene: TRBV5-1; j_gene: TRBJ2-1; abundance: -; d_gene: -; CDR3nt: TGCGCCAGCAGCTTGTCATCAGTCCATGAGCAGTTCTTC; CDR3aa: CASSLSSVHEQFF
v_gene: TRBV28; j_gene: TRBJ2-7; abundance: few; d_gene: -; CDR3nt: TGTGCCAGCAGTGGTTGGAGTGCCCGCTCCTACGAGCAGTACTTC; CDR3aa: CASSGWSARSYEQYF
v_gene: TRBV20-1; j_gene: TRBJ2-7; abundance: -; d_gene: -; CDR3nt: TGCAGTGCTAGAGAGGGGGGGCCCAGATCTACCTACGAGCAGTACTTC; CDR3aa: CSAREGGPRSTYEQYF
v_gene: TRBV2; j_gene: TRBJ2-1; abundance: many; d_gene: TRBD2; CDR3nt: TGTGCCAGCAGAAGGGAGGGTGAGCAGTTCTTC; CDR3aa: CASRREGEQFF
v_gene: TRBV19; j_gene: TRBJ2-6; abundance: -; d_gene: -; CDR3nt: TGTGCCAGTAGTATAGTCAGGGAGGCTGGGGCCAACGTCCTGACTTTC; CDR3aa: CASSIVREAGANVLTF
v_gene: TRBV20-1; j_gene: TRBJ2-3; abundance: -; d_gene: TRBD2; CDR3nt: TGCAGTGCTAAGTTTTGGACTAGCGGGATAGATACGCAGTATTTT; CDR3aa: CSAKFWTSGIDTQYF
v_gene: TRBV10-3; j_gene: TRBJ2-5; abundance: many; d_gene: TRBD1; CDR3nt: TGTGCCATCAGGGATGGACAGGGGTCCAGGGAGACCCAGTACTTC; CDR3aa: CAIRDGQGSRETQYF
v_gene: TRBV29-1; j_gene: TRBJ1-2; abundance: -; d_gene: -; CDR3nt: TGCAGCGTTGAGAGTGCTAGTCGGGGCTACACCTTC; CDR3aa: CSVESASRGYTF
v_gene: TRBV5-1; j_gene: TRBJ2-3; abundance: few; d_gene: -; CDR3nt: TGCGCCAGCAGCATCGGGGTCCGAAGTAGCACAGATACGCAGTATTTT; CDR3aa: CASSIGVRSSTDTQYF
v_gene: TRBV7-6; j_gene: TRBJ2-1; abundance: few; d_gene: TRBD1; CDR3nt: TGTGCCAGCAGCTTATGGCTCAGGGACAGGGGGCAGCGGTATGAGCAGTTCTTC; CDR3aa: CASSLWLRDRGQRYEQFF
v_gene: TRBV7-2; j_gene: TRBJ2-3; abundance: many; d_gene: TRBD2; CDR3nt: TGTGCCAGCAGCTTAGCGGGAGGGCGGGTAGATACGCAGTATTTT; CDR3aa: CASSLAGGRVDTQYF
v_gene: TRBV6-1; j_gene: TRBJ1-2; abundance: many; d_gene: -; CDR3nt: TGTGCCAGCAGATCATTCGGGTCCCCTAGGACTGGCTATGGCTACACCTTC; CDR3aa: CASRSFGSPRTGYGYTF
v_gene: TRBV5-6; j_gene: TRBJ2-2; abundance: few; d_gene: TRBD2; CDR3nt: TGTGCCAGCAGCCCGGGACTAGCGGGAGGGCCGAGCGCCGGGGAGCTGTTTTTT; CDR3aa: CASSPGLAGGPSAGELFF
v_gene: TRBV12-3/TRBV12-4; j_gene: TRBJ1-3; abundance: few; d_gene: -; CDR3nt: TGTGCCAGCAGTTTAGGCGGGACAACCTCTGGAAACACCATATATTTT; CDR3aa: CASSLGGTTSGNTIYF
v_gene: TRBV27; j_gene: TRBJ1-4; abundance: few; d_gene: -; CDR3nt: TGTGCCAGCTCCGATCGCCCGCAGGAAAATGAAAAACTGTTTTTT; CDR3aa: CASSDRPQENEKLFF
v_gene: TRBV6-1; j_gene: TRBJ2-5; abundance: many; d_gene: TRBD1; CDR3nt: TGTGCCAGCAGTAAAAAGAATCAGGGGGCCCAAGAGACCCAGTACTTC; CDR3aa: CASSKKNQGAQETQYF
v_gene: TRBV24-1; j_gene: TRBJ1-6; abundance: many; d_gene: TRBD1; CDR3nt: TGTGCCACCAGTGACTCGACAGGGGCACCTAATTCACCCCTCCACTTT; CDR3aa: CATSDSTGAPNSPLHF
v_gene: TRBV18; j_gene: TRBJ1-1; abundance: few; d_gene: TRBD1; CDR3nt: TGTGCCAGCTCATGGGGACAGGGGTTGAACACTGAAGCTTTCTTT; CDR3aa: CASSWGQGLNTEAFF
v_gene: TRBV11-2; j_gene: TRBJ2-1; abundance: few; d_gene: TRBD2; CDR3nt: TGTGCCAGCAGCGGGGCCCTAGCGGGAGGGGAGCAGTTCTTC; CDR3aa: CASSGALAGGEQFF
v_gene: TRBV4-1; j_gene: TRBJ2-7; abundance: few; d_gene: TRBD2; CDR3nt: TGCGCCAGCAGCCAAGAGGGACTAGCGGGAGGTTACGAGCAGTACTTC; CDR3aa: CASSQEGLAGGYEQYF
v_gene: TRBV11-2; j_gene: TRBJ2-1; abundance: many; d_gene: TRBD2; CDR3nt: TGTGCCAGCCTGACTAGCGGGAGTAACAATGAGCAGTTCTTC; CDR3aa: CASLTSGSNNEQFF
v_gene: TRBV3-1; j_gene: TRBJ2-7; abundance: few; d_gene: TRBD2; CDR3nt: TGTGCCAGCAGCCAAAGCCTTAGCGGGAGTTACGAGCAGTACTTC; CDR3aa: CASSQSLSGSYEQYF
v_gene: TRBV19; j_gene: TRBJ2-1; abundance: few; d_gene: -; CDR3nt: TGTGCCAGTAGTAACCCGTCGTTGAGCTCCTACAATGAGCAGTTCTTC; CDR3aa: CASSNPSLSSYNEQFF
v_gene: TRBV2; j_gene: TRBJ2-3; abundance: few; d_gene: TRBD1; CDR3nt: TGTGCCAAGGGACAGGGGTACACAGATACGCAGTATTTT; CDR3aa: CAKGQGYTDTQYF
v_gene: TRBV5-1; j_gene: TRBJ2-7; abundance: -; d_gene: -; CDR3nt: TGCGCCAGCAGCTTGAAGGACCCCCTCTACGAGCAGTACTTC; CDR3aa: CASSLKDPLYEQYF
v_gene: TRBV4-1; j_gene: TRBJ1-2; abundance: many; d_gene: TRBD1; CDR3nt: TGCGCCAGCAGCCAAGACTGGGACAGAGACTATGGCTACACCTTC; CDR3aa: CASSQDWDRDYGYTF